This T cell receptor beta chain was retrieved from a study of cytomegalovirus exposure and HLA in healthy donors (dated by TCRdb to between 2016 and 2019). Regarding the research as a whole: In an earlier analysis of 587 of the donors, 250 to 350 Gb of sequence data and 120 million or so unique TCR beta sequences from roughly 200 million T cells were reported. All discovery cohort repertoires had been generated on a single sequencing platform. The number of typed donors differed by locus: about 629-630 for A, B, C, DRB1 and DQB1; 522 for DQA1; approximately 600 for DPA1; and around 450 for DPB1. To predict cytomegalovirus infection status, the study brought together high-throughput TCR immunosequencing, statistical association of individual TCRs with disease status, and machine learning. An earlier analysis of around 580 of the donors used high-throughput TCR beta sequencing to judge whether each TCR beta V gene segment behaved as functional or pseudogenic. Donor age, sex, ethnicity and CMV serostatus were compiled alongside the repertoire data. Both class I and class II loci were covered by HLA typing, at four-digit resolution. Among several hundred genotyped donors of the cohort, an average of about 240,000 unique TCR beta nucleotide sequences was sequenced per donor, of which approximately 18% were non-productive. A later analysis re-examined previously published TCR beta repertoires from roughly 650 donors and added high-resolution HLA genotyping to investigate patterns of TCR occurrence. An early release covering roughly 580 HLA-typed donors comprised approximately 300 gigabases of sequencing data and approximately 80 million unique TCR sequences. The aim of the study was to test whether cataloging public T cell receptors could identify signatures of past pathogen exposure. Rather than using new phenotypic data, the later analysis identified candidate immune exposures from TCR beta sequences and from how often those sequences occurred across donors. Genome-wide SNP genotypes for about 65% of the roughly 700 donors were used in a later genetic analysis, which treated that subset as a discovery cohort. Roughly 5 DR-DQ haplotypes were handled as single units for association and clustering, since linkage in the cohort was strong. Using immunosequencing, the study profiled T cell repertoires from some 670 subjects and related those repertoires to cytomegalovirus serostatus. Besides the first cohort of roughly 700 subjects, a separate validation cohort made up of 120 different subjects was used. Among the roughly 400 genotyped donors, approximately 77% belonged to the genetic ancestry cluster associated with self-reported Caucasian donors.

The cohort consisted of approximately 670 healthy bone marrow donors. Cohort members were all nominally healthy when sampled, although unrecorded immune exposures were likely present. The donor tested CMV seronegative and was one of the 352 seronegative cohort members. Every donor gave a peripheral blood sample, and the peripheral blood mononuclear cells from that sample were used for TCR beta sequencing. The Qiagen DNeasy Blood Extraction Kit was used to extract genomic DNA from the blood cell samples. Looking up the germline V gene (reference sequence) yields CDR1 MNHEY and CDR2 SMNVEV. The CDR3 starts with the cysteine, ends with the phenylalanine, and has 17 residues. The read is trimmed to its CDR3 DNA, 51 bases read in frame from base 1. V lost 5 bases and J lost 9 bases, and the count of bases not matched to a germline gene is 14. Points the paper makes about the study in general: An earlier analysis of approximately 600 of the donors showed that most TCR beta V segments appeared in productive rearrangements either about 90% or about 30% of the time, which broadly matched IMGT annotations. The authors suggested that the approach could potentially be generalized to other disease states and immunological phenotypes. In both the original and validation cohorts, the classifier was reported to diagnose cytomegalovirus status with high specificity and sensitivity. When HLA alleles, especially DR and DQ, strongly co-occurred, TCR associations were difficult to assign to individual alleles. CMV serostatus was the only immune exposure information available for the cohort. In a later analysis, HLA-associated TCR beta chains were found to be more clonally expanded and to have lower generation probabilities than equally common non-associated chains. Several of the top co-occurrence clusters appeared to be linked to parvovirus B19, influenza, CMV and Epstein-Barr virus, according to a later analysis. Specific HLA alleles were associated with some 15,000 TCR beta sequences at a false discovery rate of 0.05 in a later analysis. In a later genetic analysis, a missense DCLRE1C variant was associated with V-gene and J-gene trimming of TCR beta chains, and the association was replicated in an independent cohort. A later analysis found that TCR association rates varied across HLA loci, with DRB1 alleles showing the most associated TCRs and HLA-C alleles the fewest. A further reported finding was that TCR beta sequences accurately predicted the HLA-A and HLA-B alleles for most subjects in the first cohort. Because HLA typing was unavailable for some donors at each locus, only the typed subset was used in association tests. Some IMGT-functional V segments, including TRBV6-2 and TRBV6-3, could not be distinguished by the 87-base-pair reads and were therefore excluded. Because counts were too low, under 20 rarely observed V segments, including chromosome 9 orphons, were left out of the earlier analysis of 500 to 750 of the donors. A cluster of highly shared sequence variants was judged likely to represent a technical artifact of the sequencing pipeline. The study listed 170 or so TCR beta chains as associated with cytomegalovirus. In vitro tests confirmed that a few of the cytomegalovirus-associated TCR beta chains recognize cytomegalovirus antigens. Linkage disequilibrium might explain the correlated functional status among segregating V segments, but an unknown experimental factor could not be ruled out. In a later analysis, most CMV-associated TCR beta chains were found to appear HLA-restricted, with HLA associations seemingly driven largely by CMV exposure. Across donors, most TCR sequences were observed very rarely, whereas some public TCRs were present in many individuals. A later genetic analysis reported fewer N-insertions in productive TCRs among donors in an Asian-associated ancestry cluster than the roughly 640-donor mean. This cohort had only TCR beta chains sequenced, and the lack of alpha or paired-chain data limited which features could be detected. Roughly uniform sequencing depth across donors was assumed in presence/absence analyses, although this assumption may not hold.

As to this clone: What antigen it recognizes has not been identified. Per-base qualities were not stored, and no clone one base away is much larger.

Library method: the immunoSEQ multiplex PCR assay. For the multiplex PCR, a mixture combining 60 forward primers for TCR Vbeta segments and 13 reverse primers for TCR Jbeta segments was used. Amplification of the CDR3 region of rearranged TCR beta genes was performed with a multiplex PCR assay on genomic DNA. Amplified TCR beta libraries were sequenced as 87-base-pair reads on the Illumina HiSeq System. The published analysis was carried out like this. A later analysis counted 65 million to 90 million unique TCR beta chains across the 666 repertoires, and some 11 million of these chains were shared by at least two donors. A nearest-neighbor algorithm error-corrected the raw reads and collapsed the reads into unique sequences, merging closely related sequences to remove PCR and sequencing errors. V, D and J gene segments were assigned by aligning CDR3 sequences to IMGT reference sequences. For a sequence to be retained, a match of at least six nucleotides was required to both a V gene segment and a J gene segment. A rearrangement counted as productive if the CDR3 had no stop codons and remained in frame with V and J, and every other rearrangement counted as non-productive. CDR3 was defined by IMGT convention, running from the second conserved V-encoded cysteine to the conserved J-encoded phenylalanine. The earlier analysis of approximately 590 of the donors excluded any sequence lacking an unambiguous match to a single V gene segment. An earlier analysis of 500 to 700 of the donors classified V segments as functional when productive rearrangements were above 56.7% and as segregating when the standard deviation between donors was above 5%. A statistical classification framework was built to diagnose cytomegalovirus status from the catalog of TCR beta chain sequences. In a later analysis, TCR nucleotide sequences were compared against IMGT/GENE-DB human TR gene sequences so that V and J genes could be assigned. The TCRdist pipeline was used in a later analysis to assign CDR3 sequences and most-parsimonious VDJ recombination scenarios. In a later analysis, each TCR beta chain was defined by its CDR3 amino acid sequence together with its V-gene family, and reads lacking a unique V-gene family were excluded. A later analysis removed several hundred highly shared, low-generation-probability nucleotide sequences to deal with suspected cross-contamination and a sequencing artifact. For each public chain, a later analysis derived a clonal expansion index from normalized ranks of inferred template counts within each repertoire. Generation probabilities in a later analysis came from a VDJ recombination model fitted to out-of-frame rearrangements, and those results were checked against IGoR. In a later analysis, hypergeometric tests were used to score TCR-TCR, TCR-HLA and TCR-CMV co-occurrence, with a repertoire-size bias correction applied to TCR pairs. In a later analysis, false discovery rates were estimated by permuting HLA or CMV assignments 20 times. In a later analysis, co-occurring TCRs were grouped with DBSCAN, and TCRdist sequence similarity was added when clustering was performed within HLA-allele-positive subsets. For co-occurrence clustering, repertoires with fewer than 30,000 or more than 120,000 public chains were excluded, along with roughly 5 repertoires with anomalous nucleotide sharing. The clones in this table, taken by TCRdb from immuneACCESS, are in-frame only. Not every clone is retained; where verified, under half of the shortfall comes from an unresolved V gene, and the cause of the rest is unknown. The V and J calls and the clone size are those of that table, but D and trimming were determined from the DNA. The sample table holds 110,000 to 150,000 clones, of which 80% were seen once. Around 2% of the sample is taken by the ten largest.

The chain links TRBV27 with TRBJ2-3; 13 of the junction bases match TRBD2. The clonotype comes from a young man in good health and CMV-seronegative. The material sequenced was PBMCs. For the CDR3, the sequence is CASSQSPGLAGTGTQYF. The nucleotides are TGTGCCAGCAGTCAATCCCCGGGACTAGCGGGGACGGGAACGCAGTATTTT.